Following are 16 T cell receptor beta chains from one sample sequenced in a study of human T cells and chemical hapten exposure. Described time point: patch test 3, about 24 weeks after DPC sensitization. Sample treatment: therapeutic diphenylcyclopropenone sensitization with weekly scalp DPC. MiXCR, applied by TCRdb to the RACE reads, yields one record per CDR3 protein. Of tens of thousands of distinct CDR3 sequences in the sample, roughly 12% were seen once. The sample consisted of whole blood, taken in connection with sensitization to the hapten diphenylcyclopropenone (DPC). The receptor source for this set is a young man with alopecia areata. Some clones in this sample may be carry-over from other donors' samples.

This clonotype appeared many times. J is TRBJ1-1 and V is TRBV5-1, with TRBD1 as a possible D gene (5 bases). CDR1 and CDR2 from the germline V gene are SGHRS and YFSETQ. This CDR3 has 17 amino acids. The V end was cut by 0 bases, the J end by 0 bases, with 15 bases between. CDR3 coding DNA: TGCGCCAGCAGCTTGGCTGGGGCCACGGTCATGAACACTGAAGCTTTCTTT. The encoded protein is CASSLAGATVMNTEAFF. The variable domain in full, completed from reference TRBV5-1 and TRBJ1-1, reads KAGVTQTPRYLIKTRGQQVTLSCSPISGHRSVSWYQQTPGQGLQFLFEYFSETQRNKGNFPGRFSGRQFSNSRSEMNVSTLELGDSALYLCASSLAGATVMNTEAFFGQGTRLTVV.

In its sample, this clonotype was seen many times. The CDR3 bases are TGTGCCAGCAAGATTTATATTGAGAGGACAGGCCAAGAGACCCAGTACTTC. It is translated as CASKIYIERTGQETQYF. This sequence joins TRBV6-5 and TRBJ2-5, with TRBD1 identical over 7 bases. This CDR3 is 17 amino acids long. Trimming at V came to 7 bases and at J to 1 base, leaving 15 bases not matched to a gene. Per the germline V gene, CDR1 is MNHEY and CDR2 is SVGAGI.

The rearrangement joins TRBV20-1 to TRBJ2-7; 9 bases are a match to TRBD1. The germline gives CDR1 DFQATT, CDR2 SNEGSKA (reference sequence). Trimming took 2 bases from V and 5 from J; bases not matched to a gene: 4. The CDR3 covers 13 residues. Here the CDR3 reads CSARFWDRDEQYF. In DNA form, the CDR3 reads TGCAGTGCTAGATTCTGGGACAGGGACGAGCAGTACTTC.

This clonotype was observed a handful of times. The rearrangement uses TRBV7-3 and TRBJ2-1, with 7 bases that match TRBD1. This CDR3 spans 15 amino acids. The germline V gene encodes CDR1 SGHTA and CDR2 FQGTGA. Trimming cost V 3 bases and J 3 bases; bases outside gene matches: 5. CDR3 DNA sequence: TGTGCCAGCAGCTTGGGGACAGCCTTCTACAATGAGCAGTTCTTC. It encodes CASSLGTAFYNEQFF.

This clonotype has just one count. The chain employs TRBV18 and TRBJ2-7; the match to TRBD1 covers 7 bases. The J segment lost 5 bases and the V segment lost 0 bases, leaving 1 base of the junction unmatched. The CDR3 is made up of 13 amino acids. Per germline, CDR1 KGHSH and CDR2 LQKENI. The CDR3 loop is CASSPPGQHEQYF. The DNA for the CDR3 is TGTGCCAGCTCACCACCGGGACAGCACGAGCAGTACTTC.

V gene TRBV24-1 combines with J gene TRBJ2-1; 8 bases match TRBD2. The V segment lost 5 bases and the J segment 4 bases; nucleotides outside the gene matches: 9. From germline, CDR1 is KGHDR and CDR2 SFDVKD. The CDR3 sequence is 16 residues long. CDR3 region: CATSGTAGGLYNEQFF. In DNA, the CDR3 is TGTGCCACCAGTGGGACCGCGGGGGGCCTTTACAATGAGCAGTTCTTC.

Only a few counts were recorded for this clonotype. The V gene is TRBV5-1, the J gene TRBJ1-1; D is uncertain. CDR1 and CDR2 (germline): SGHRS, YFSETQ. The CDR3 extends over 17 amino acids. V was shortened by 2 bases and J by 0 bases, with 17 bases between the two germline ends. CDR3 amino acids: CASSLPPGGSMNTEAFF. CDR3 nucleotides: TGCGCCAGCAGCTTACCTCCCGGCGGATCCATGAACACTGAAGCTTTCTTT.

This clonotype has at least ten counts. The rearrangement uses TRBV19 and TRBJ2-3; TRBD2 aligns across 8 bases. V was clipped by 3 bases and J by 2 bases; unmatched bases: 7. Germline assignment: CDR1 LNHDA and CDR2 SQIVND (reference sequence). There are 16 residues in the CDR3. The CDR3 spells CASSIRAGGFTDTQYF. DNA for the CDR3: TGTGCCAGTAGTATTCGGGCGGGGGGTTTCACAGATACGCAGTATTTT. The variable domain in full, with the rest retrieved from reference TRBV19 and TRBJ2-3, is DGGITQSPKYLFRKEGQNVTLSCEQNLNHDAMYWYRQDPGQGLRLIYYSQIVNDFQKGDIAEGYSVSREKKESFPLTVTSAQKNPTAFYLCASSIRAGGFTDTQYFGPGTRLTVL.

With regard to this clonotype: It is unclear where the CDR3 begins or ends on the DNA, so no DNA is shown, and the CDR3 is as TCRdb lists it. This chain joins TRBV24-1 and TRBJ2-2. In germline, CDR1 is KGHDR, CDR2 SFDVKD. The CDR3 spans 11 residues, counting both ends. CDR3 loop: CATKTPGSCFF.

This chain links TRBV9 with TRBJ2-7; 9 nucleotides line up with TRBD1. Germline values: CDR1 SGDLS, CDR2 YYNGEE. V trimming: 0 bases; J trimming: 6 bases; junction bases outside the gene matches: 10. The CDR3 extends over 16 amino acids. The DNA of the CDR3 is TGTGCCAGCAGCGTAGAGGTCGGGACAGGGCGCGGCGAGCAGTACTTC. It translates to CASSVEVGTGRGEQYF.

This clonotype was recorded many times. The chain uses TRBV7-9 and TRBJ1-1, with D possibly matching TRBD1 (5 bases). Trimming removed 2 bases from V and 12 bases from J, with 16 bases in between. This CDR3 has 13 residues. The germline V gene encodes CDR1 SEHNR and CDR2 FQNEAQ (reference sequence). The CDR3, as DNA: TGTGCCAGCAGCTTACCCCTCCGGGGGGAAACTTTCTTT. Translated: CASSLPLRGETFF.

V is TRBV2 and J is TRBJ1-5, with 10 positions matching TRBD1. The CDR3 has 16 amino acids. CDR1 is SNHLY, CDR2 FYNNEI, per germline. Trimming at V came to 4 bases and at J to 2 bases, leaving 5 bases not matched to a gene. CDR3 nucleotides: TGTGCCAGCAGTGCCGGGACAGGGGCCCGCAATCAGCCCCAGCATTTT. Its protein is CASSAGTGARNQPQHF.

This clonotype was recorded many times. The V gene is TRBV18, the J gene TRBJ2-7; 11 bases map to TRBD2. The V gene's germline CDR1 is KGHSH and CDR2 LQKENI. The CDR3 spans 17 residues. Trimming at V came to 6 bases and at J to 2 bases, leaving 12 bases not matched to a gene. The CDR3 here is CASSPNPGTSGTYEQYF. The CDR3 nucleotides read TGTGCCAGCTCCCCCAACCCCGGGACTAGCGGAACCTACGAGCAGTACTTC.

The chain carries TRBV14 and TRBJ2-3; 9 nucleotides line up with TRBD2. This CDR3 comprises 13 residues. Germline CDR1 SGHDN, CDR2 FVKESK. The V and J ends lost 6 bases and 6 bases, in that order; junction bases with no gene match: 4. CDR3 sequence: CASSRLAVDTQYF. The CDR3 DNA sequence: TGTGCCAGCAGTAGACTAGCGGTCGATACGCAGTATTTT.

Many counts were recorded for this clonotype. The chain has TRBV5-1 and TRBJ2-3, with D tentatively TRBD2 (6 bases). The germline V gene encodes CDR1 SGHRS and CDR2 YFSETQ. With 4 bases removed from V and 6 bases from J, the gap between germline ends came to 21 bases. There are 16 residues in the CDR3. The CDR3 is CASSQGPGLEGDTQYF. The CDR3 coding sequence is TGCGCCAGCAGCCAGGGACCGGGACTCGAGGGGGATACGCAGTATTTT.

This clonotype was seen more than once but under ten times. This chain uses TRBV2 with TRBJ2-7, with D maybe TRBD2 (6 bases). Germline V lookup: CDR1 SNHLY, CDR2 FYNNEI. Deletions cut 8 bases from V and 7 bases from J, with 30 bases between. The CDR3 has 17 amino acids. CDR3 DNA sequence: TGTGCCAGCGATGCGGGACGGCTGATTAAAGGGAGAACTGAGCAGTACTTC. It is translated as CASDAGRLIKGRTEQYF. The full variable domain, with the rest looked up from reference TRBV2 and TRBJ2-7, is EPEVTQTPSHQVTQMGQEVILRCVPISNHLYFYWYRQILGQKVEFLVSFYNNEISEKSEIFDDQFSVERPDGSNFTLKIRSTKLEDSAMYFCASDAGRLIKGRTEQYFGPGTRLTVT.